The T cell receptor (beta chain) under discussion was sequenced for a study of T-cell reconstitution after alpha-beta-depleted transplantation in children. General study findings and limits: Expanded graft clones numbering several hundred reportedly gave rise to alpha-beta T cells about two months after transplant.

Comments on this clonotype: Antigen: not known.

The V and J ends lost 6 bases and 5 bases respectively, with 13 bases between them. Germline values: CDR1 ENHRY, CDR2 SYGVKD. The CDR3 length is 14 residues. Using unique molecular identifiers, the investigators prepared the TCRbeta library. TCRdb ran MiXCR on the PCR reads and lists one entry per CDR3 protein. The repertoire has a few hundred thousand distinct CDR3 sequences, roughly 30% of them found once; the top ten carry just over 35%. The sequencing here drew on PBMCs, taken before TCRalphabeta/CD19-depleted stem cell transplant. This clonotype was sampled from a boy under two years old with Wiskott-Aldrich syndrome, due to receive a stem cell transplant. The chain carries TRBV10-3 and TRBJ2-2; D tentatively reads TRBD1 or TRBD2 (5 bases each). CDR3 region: CAIRTLGRTGELFF. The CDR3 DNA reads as TGTGCCATCAGAACATTGGGACGGACCGGGGAGCTGTTTTTT.